This TCR beta chain was identified in a study of blood T cell repertoires in COVID-19 (dated by TCRdb to the early 2020s). Looking at the study overall: Samples from collaborators originated in the United States, Italy and Spain and spanned both the acute and convalescent phases of COVID-19. The prospective study material was composed of cDNA or gDNA derived from T cells, B-cell-depleted T cells, or PBMCs. Nearly every sample came with metadata listing a de-identified subject ID, COVID-19 status, age in years and sex. Where HLA class I and class II types were available, the types were taken from metadata supplied by the sample provider, not from assay-based typing. The repertoires were released in a freely available public database intended as a resource for research on the immune response to SARS-CoV-2. Samples came from the ongoing ImmuneRACE study (first 160 participants) plus 1,254 subjects from 6 global collaborators. The dataset comprised deeply sampled blood TCRbeta repertoires from subjects exposed to, actively infected with, or recovered from COVID-19. Here is what the overall study found, with its caveats: How much clinical and demographic metadata was included differed by source and by participant, and the metadata was provided uncurated.

The CDR3, from cysteine to phenylalanine, totals 17 residues. The sequence is cut down to CDR3 DNA, 51 bases in frame from base 1. For this chain, trimming is 4 bases at the V end and 5 bases at the J end, and the number of junction bases without a gene match is 10. Taken from the germline V gene, the CDR1 and CDR2 loops are SNHLY and FYNNEI. Enrolling through a virtual design, the prospective study's participants ranged in age from about 18 to 89 years and lived across around 25 United States geographic areas. In the prospective study, participants were assigned to cohorts based on the clinical history participants reported in a screening survey and a study questionnaire. ImmuneRACE Cohort 3 recovered participants were defined by two consecutive negative NP/OP PCR tests, healthcare professional clearance, or symptom resolution. In the prospective study, mobile phlebotomists collected whole blood, serum and a nasopharyngeal or oropharyngeal swab from each participant. Participants in the prospective study had the option to provide additional blood draws and questionnaires over a roughly two-month period. Prospective study blood samples were shipped either frozen or at room temperature before DNA extraction.

The immunoSEQ Assay, a bias-controlled multiplex PCR, was used to amplify TCRbeta CDR3 regions from genomic DNA. In the paper's pipeline: The number of nucleated cells in each sample was estimated from the amplification of reference gene primers within the assay. To quantify the absolute abundance of each unique TCRbeta CDR3 rearrangement, sequence reads were collapsed and filtered. For each sample, productive Simpson clonality was calculated as the square root of Simpson's diversity index over productive rearrangements. The source is immuneACCESS, and TCRdb retained only in-frame sequences with V and J called. Part of the clones is not carried over; for the studies checked, unresolved V genes explain less than half of this, and the remainder is unexplained. V and J calls and clone size are as listed in that table; D and trimming were resolved from the DNA. Counted in this sample were more than 200,000 clones; around nine tenths of them appeared once. Clones ranked in the top ten supply approximately 1.5% of the sample.

Remarks on this clone: Its cognate antigen has yet to be identified. Per-base qualities were not stored, and no clone one base away is much larger.

This receptor was identified in a woman between 45 and 60 years old who had recovered from COVID-19. The source material was PBMCs or T cells enriched from blood (not recorded which). Recombination linked TRBV2 to TRBJ2-5, with 13 bases aligning to TRBD2. The encoded CDR3 is CASSASTWTSGSETQYF. The nucleotides are TGTGCCAGCAGTGCCTCCACCTGGACTAGCGGGAGCGAGACCCAGTACTTC.